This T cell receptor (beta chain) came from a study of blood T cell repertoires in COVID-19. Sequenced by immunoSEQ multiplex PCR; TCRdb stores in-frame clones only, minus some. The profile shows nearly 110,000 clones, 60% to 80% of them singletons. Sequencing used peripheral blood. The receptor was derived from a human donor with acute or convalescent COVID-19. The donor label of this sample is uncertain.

DNA for the CDR3: TGTGCCTGTGGGCAGGGCTCCTACGAGCAGTACTTC. It translates to CACGQGSYEQYF. This chain joins TRBV30 and TRBJ2-7; possible D gene TRBD1, 5 bases. The V gene lost 6 bases and the J gene lost 0 bases, with 9 bases spanning the gap. Germline V gives CDR1 GTSNPN, CDR2 SVGIG (reference sequence). The CDR3 sequence is 12 residues long.